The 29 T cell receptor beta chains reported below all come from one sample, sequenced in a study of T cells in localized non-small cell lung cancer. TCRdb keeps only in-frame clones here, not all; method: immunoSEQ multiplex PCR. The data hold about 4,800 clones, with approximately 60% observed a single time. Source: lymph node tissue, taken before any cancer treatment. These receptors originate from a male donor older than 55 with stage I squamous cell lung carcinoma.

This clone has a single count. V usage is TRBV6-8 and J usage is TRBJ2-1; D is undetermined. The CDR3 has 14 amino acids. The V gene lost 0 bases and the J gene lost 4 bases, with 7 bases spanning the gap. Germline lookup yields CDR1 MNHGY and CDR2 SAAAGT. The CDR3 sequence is CASSYSGHYNEQFF. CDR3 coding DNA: TGTGCCAGCAGTTACTCCGGTCATTACAATGAGCAGTTCTTC.

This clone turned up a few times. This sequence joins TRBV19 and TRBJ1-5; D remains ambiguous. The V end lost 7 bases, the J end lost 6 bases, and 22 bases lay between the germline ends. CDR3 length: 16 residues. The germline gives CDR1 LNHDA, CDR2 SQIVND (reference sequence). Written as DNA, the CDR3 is TGTGCCAGTACTGCGCGTCGCAGCCTCTCTCTTCAGCCCCAGCATTTT. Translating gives CASTARRSLSLQPQHF.

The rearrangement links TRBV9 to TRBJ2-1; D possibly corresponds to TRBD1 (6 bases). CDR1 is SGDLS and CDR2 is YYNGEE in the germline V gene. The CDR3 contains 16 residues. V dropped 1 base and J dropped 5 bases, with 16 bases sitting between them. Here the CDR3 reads CASSVTGRTANNEQFF. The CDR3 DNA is TGTGCCAGCAGCGTAACTGGTCGGACAGCTAACAATGAGCAGTTCTTC.

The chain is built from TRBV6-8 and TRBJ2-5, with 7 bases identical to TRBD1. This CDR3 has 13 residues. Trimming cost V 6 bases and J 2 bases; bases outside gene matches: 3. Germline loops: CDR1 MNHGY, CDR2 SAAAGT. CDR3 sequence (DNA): TGTGCCAGCAGAGGGACAGCGCAAGAGACCCAGTACTTC. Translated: CASRGTAQETQYF.

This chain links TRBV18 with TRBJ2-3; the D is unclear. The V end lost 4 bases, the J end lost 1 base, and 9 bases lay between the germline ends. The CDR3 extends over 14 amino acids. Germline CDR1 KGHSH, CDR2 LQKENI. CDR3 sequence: CASSQTSGTDTQYF. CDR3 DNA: TGTGCCAGCTCACAAACCTCCGGCACAGATACGCAGTATTTT.

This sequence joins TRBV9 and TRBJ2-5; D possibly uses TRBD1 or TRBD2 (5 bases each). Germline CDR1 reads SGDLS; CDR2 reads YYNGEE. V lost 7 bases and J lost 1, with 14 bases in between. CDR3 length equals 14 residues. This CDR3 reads CASSLGTVQETQYF. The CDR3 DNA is TGTGCCAGCTCTCTCGGGACGGTCCAAGAGACCCAGTACTTC.

CDR3 in amino acids: CASSRIRSLVEQYF. The CDR3 nucleotides read TGTGCCAGCAGCCGCATTCGGAGTCTTGTGGAGCAGTACTTC. V is TRBV28 and J is TRBJ2-7; no reliable D call. Trimming took 6 bases from V and 7 from J, leaving 19 bases between them. Germline CDR1 is MDHEN and CDR2 is SYDVKM. The CDR3 loop spans 14 amino acids.

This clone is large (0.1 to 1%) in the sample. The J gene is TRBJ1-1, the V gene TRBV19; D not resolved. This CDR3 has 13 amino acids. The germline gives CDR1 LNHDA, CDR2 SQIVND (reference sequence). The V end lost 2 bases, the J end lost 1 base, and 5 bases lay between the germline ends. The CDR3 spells CASSIRPNTEAFF. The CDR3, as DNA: TGTGCCAGTAGTATAAGGCCGAACACTGAAGCTTTCTTT.

The CDR3 bases are TGCGCCAGCAGTGAGTGGTTGCGGGAGTTGGGAGAGACCCAGTACTTC. Encoded protein: CASSEWLRELGETQYF. The gene calls are TRBV10-2 and TRBJ2-5; 7 bases align to TRBD2. CDR3 length: 16 amino acids. The germline V gene encodes CDR1 WSHSY and CDR2 SAAADI. The junction had 9 bases not matched to a gene; V was cut back by 1 base and J by 4 bases.

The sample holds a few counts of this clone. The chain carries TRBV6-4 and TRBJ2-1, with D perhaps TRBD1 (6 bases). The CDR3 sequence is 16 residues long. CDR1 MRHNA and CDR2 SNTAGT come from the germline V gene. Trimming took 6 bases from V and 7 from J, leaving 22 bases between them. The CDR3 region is CASSDPGQKVRNEQFF. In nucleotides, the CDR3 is TGTGCCAGCAGCGACCCGGGACAAAAAGTAAGGAATGAGCAGTTCTTC.

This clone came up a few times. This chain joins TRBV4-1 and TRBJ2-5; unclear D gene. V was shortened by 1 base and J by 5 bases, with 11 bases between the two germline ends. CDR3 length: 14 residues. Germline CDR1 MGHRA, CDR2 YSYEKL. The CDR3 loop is CASSQVGQGETQYF. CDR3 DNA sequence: TGCGCCAGCAGCCAAGTCGGGCAAGGGGAGACCCAGTACTTC.

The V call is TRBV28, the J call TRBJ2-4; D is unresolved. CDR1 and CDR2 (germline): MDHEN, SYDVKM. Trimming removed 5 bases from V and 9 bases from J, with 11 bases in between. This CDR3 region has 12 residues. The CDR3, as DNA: TGTGCCAGCAGTCCATCCTTAAGCATTCAGTACTTC. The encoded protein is CASSPSLSIQYF.

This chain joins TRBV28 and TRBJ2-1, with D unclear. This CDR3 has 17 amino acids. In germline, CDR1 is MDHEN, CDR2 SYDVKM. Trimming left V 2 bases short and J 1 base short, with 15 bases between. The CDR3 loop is CASSLMGQVWSYNEQFF. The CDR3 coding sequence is TGTGCCAGCAGTTTAATGGGCCAGGTCTGGTCCTACAATGAGCAGTTCTTC.

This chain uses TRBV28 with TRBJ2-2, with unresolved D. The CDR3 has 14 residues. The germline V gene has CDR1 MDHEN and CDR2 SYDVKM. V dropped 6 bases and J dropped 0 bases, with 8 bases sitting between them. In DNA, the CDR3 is TGTGCCAGCAGGACGTCGGCGAACACCGGGGAGCTGTTTTTT. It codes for CASRTSANTGELFF.

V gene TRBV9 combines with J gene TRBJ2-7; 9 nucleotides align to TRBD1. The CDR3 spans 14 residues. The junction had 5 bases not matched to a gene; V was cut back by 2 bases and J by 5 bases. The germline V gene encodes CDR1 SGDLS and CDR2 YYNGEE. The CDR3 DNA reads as TGTGCCAGCAGCGTCGGGACAGGGCATGACGAGCAGTACTTC. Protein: CASSVGTGHDEQYF.

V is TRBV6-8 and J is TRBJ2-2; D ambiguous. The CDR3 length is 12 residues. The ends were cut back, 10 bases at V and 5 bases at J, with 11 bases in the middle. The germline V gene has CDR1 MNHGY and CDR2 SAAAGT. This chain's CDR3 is CAIERATGELFF. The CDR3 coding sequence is TGTGCCATTGAAAGGGCAACCGGGGAGCTGTTTTTT.

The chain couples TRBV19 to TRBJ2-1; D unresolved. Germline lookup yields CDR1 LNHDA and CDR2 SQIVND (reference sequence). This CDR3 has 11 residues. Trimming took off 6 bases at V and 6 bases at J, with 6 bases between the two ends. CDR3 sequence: CASRSANEQFF. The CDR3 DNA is TGTGCCAGTAGATCGGCCAATGAGCAGTTCTTC.

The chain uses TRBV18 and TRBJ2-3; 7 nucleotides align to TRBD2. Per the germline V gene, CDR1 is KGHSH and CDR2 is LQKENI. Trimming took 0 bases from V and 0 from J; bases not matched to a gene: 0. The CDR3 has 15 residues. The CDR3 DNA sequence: TGTGCCAGCTCACCACCGGGACTAAGCACAGATACGCAGTATTTT. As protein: CASSPPGLSTDTQYF. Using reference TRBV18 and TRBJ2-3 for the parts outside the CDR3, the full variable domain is NAGVMQNPRHLVRRRGQEARLRCSPMKGHSHVYWYRQLPEEGLKFMVYLQKENIIDESGMPKERFSAEFPKEGPSILRIQQVVRGDSAAYFCASSPPGLSTDTQYFGPGTRLTVL.

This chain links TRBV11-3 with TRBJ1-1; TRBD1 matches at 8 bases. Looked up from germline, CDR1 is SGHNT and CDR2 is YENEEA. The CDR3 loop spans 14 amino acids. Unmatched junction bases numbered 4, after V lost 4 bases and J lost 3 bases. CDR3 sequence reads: CASSSMTGDTEAFF. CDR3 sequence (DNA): TGTGCCAGCAGCTCCATGACAGGGGACACTGAAGCTTTCTTT. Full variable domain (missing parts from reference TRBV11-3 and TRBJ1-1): EAGVVQSPRYKIIEKKQPVAFWCNPISGHNTLYWYLQNLGQGPELLIRYENEEAVDDSQLPKDRFSAERLKGVDSTLKIQPAELGDSAVYLCASSSMTGDTEAFFGQGTRLTVV.

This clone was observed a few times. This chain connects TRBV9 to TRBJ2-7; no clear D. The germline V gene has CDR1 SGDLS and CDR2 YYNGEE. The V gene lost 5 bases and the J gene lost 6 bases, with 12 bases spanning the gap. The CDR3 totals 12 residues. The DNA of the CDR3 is TGTGCCAGCAGTTTCCGCTGGTTCGAGCAGTACTTC. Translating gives CASSFRWFEQYF.

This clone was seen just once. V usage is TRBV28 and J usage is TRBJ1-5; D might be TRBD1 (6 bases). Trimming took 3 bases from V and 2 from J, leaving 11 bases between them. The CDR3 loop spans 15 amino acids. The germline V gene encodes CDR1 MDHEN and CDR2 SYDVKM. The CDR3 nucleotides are TGTGCCAGCAGTTTTAGGGGGTTCGGCAATCAGCCCCAGCATTTT. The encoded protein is CASSFRGFGNQPQHF.

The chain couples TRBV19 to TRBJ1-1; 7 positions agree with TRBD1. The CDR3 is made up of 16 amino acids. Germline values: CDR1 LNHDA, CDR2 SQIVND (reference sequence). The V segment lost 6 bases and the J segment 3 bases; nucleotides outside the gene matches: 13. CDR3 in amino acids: CASSRIPRGTYTEAFF. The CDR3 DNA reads TGTGCCAGTAGCAGAATACCCAGGGGGACGTACACTGAAGCTTTCTTT.

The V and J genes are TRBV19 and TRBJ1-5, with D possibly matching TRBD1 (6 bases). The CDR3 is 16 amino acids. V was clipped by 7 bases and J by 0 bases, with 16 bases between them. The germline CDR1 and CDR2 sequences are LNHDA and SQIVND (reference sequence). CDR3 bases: TGTGCCAGTACCCCGACAGGACCCTTTAGCAATCAGCCCCAGCATTTT. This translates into CASTPTGPFSNQPQHF. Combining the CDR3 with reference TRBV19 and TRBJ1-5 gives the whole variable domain DGGITQSPKYLFRKEGQNVTLSCEQNLNHDAMYWYRQDPGQGLRLIYYSQIVNDFQKGDIAEGYSVSREKKESFPLTVTSAQKNPTAFYLCASTPTGPFSNQPQHFGDGTRLSIL.

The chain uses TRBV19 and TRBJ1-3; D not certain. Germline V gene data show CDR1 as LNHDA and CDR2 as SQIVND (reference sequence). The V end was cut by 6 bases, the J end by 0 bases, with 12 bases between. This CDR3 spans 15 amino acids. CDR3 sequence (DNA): TGTGCCAGTAGGAGAGACGGTAACTCTGGAAACACCATATATTTT. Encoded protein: CASRRDGNSGNTIYF.

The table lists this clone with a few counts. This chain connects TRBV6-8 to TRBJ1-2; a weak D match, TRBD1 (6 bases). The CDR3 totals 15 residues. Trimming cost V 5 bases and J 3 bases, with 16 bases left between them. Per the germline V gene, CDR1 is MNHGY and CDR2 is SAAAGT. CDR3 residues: CASSTAFNRDYGYTF. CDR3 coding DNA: TGTGCCAGCAGTACTGCATTCAACAGGGACTATGGCTACACCTTC.

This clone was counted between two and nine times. CDR3 residues: CASSVVNRMNTEAFF. Here the CDR3 DNA reads TGTGCCAGCAGCGTAGTGAACAGGATGAACACTGAAGCTTTCTTT. The genes are TRBV9 and TRBJ1-1; maybe TRBD1 (5 bases). The germline V and J ends were trimmed by 0 bases and 0 bases, with 9 bases remaining between them. Germline loops: CDR1 SGDLS, CDR2 YYNGEE. The CDR3 has 15 amino acids.

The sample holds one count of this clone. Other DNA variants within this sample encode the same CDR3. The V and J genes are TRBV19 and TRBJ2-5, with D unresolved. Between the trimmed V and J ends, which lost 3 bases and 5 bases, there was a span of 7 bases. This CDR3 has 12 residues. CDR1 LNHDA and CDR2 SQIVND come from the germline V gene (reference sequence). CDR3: CASSIAGETQYF. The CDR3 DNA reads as TGTGCCAGTAGTATCGCCGGGGAGACCCAGTACTTC.

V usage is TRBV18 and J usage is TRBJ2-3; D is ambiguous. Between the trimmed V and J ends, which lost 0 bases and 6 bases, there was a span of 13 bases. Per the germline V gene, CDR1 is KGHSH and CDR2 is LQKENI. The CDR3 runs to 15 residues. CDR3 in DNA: TGTGCCAGCTCACCACCGTCTAGAATTTACGATACGCAGTATTTT. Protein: CASSPPSRIYDTQYF.

CDR3 in amino acids: CASSPAGVNEQFF. The DNA for the CDR3 is TGTGCCAGCTCACCTGCAGGGGTCAATGAGCAGTTCTTC. The V and J genes are TRBV18 and TRBJ2-1, with D perhaps TRBD1 (6 bases). The CDR3 contains 13 residues. Trimming took off 3 bases at V and 6 bases at J, with 9 bases between the two ends. The germline gives CDR1 KGHSH, CDR2 LQKENI.